These 27 T cell receptor beta chains came from one sample sequenced in a study of response to subunit inactivated influenza vaccine. TCRdb ran MiXCR on the RT-PCR reads and lists one entry per CDR3 protein. Here the sample spans roughly 630,000 distinct CDR3 sequences, 14% being singletons. The source was PBMCs from blood, collected 14 to 15 days before vaccination. These receptors originate from a man aged 45-65 years who received an inactivated influenza vaccine.

This clonotype was observed at least ten times. This rearrangement joins TRBV7-6 to TRBJ2-1, with a possible D match to TRBD2 (5 bases). Looked up from germline, CDR1 is SGHVS and CDR2 is FNYEAQ. V gave up 1 base and J gave up 0 bases, with 16 bases separating them. This CDR3 spans 18 amino acids. Here the CDR3 DNA reads TGTGCCAGCAGCTTAGTGTCTAGCTCTGCCCCCTCCTACAATGAGCAGTTCTTC. Its protein is CASSLVSSSAPSYNEQFF.

This clonotype was observed a few times. This rearrangement joins TRBV12-3 or TRBV12-4 to TRBJ1-5; D is undetermined. This CDR3 has 16 amino acids. With 1 base removed from V and 0 bases from J, the gap between germline ends came to 10 bases. This CDR3 reads CASSLVGVYSNQPQHF. CDR3 nucleotide sequence: TGTGCCAGCAGTTTAGTCGGTGTGTATAGCAATCAGCCCCAGCATTTT.

In this sample, this clonotype turned up a few times. V is TRBV6-5 and J is TRBJ2-7; 8 nucleotides line up with TRBD1. Germline trimming cut 4 bases from V and 6 bases from J; bases unmatched to any gene: 11. Germline assignment: CDR1 MNHEY and CDR2 SVGAGI. This CDR3 region has 15 residues. CDR3 residues: CASSSTGEFKAEQYF. In DNA, the CDR3 is TGTGCCAGCAGTTCGACAGGGGAGTTTAAAGCCGAGCAGTACTTC.

This clonotype has just a few counts. J is TRBJ2-4 and V is TRBV11-2; TRBD2 matches 10 bases. Germline V CDR1 and CDR2: SGHAT, FQNNGV. The V gene end was trimmed by 3 bases and the J gene end by 7 bases; junction bases not matched to a gene: 12. This CDR3 has 17 amino acids. The CDR3 coding sequence is TGTGCCAGCAGCTTCGTGGCTAGCGGGAGAAGTAGGAACATTCAGTACTTC. Its translation is CASSFVASGRSRNIQYF.

This clonotype occurred a few times. The rearrangement uses TRBV10-1 and TRBJ2-7, with D uncertain. Germline V CDR1 and CDR2: WNHNN, SYGVQD (reference sequence). V was clipped by 0 bases and J by 2 bases, with 8 bases between them. The CDR3 has 14 residues. The CDR3 DNA is TGCGCCAGCAGTGAGTCCTACGGCCCCTACGAGCAGTACTTC. This translates into CASSESYGPYEQYF.

The sample holds a few counts of this clonotype. V gene TRBV20-1 combines with J gene TRBJ2-5; TRBD2 matches 11 bases. Germline trimming cut 3 bases from V and 2 bases from J; bases unmatched to any gene: 5. The CDR3 loop spans 15 amino acids. Germline CDR1 is DFQATT and CDR2 is SNEGSKA (reference sequence). CDR3 nucleotide sequence: TGCAGTGCTAGCCTGGGACTAGCGGCGCAAGAGACCCAGTACTTC. As protein: CSASLGLAAQETQYF.

This clonotype was observed a handful of times. The chain couples TRBV5-1 to TRBJ2-3; TRBD2 aligns across 9 bases. The CDR3 is made up of 14 amino acids. Germline CDR1 is SGHRS and CDR2 is YFSETQ. V lost 6 bases, J lost 4 bases, and 6 bases stayed unmatched. The CDR3 nucleotides read TGCGCCAGCAAAGGTAGCGGGGGCTCAGATACGCAGTATTTT. It specifies CASKGSGGSDTQYF.

The V call is TRBV2, the J call TRBJ1-6; 9 positions match TRBD1. Germline CDR1 SNHLY, CDR2 FYNNEI. The length of the CDR3 is 15 residues. V lost 5 bases, J lost 9 bases, and 8 bases stayed unmatched. As DNA, the CDR3 is TGTGCCAGCAGTTTGTCCCGGGACAGGGTTTCACCCCTCCACTTT. This encodes CASSLSRDRVSPLHF.

A note on this clonotype: A much larger clone differs from this one at a single base, so this may be a read error. The chain combines TRBV6-6 with TRBJ2-3; D call uncertain. Germline assignment: CDR1 MNHNY and CDR2 SVGAGI (reference sequence). CDR3 length: 11 residues. Trimming pared 7 bases from V and 4 bases from J, leaving 6 bases between. The CDR3 region is CASTESDTQYF. Written as DNA, the CDR3 is TGTGCCAGCACCGAGTCAGATACGCAGTATTTT.

This chain joins TRBV9 and TRBJ2-1; D is perhaps TRBD1 or TRBD2 (6 bases each). The germline gives CDR1 SGDLS, CDR2 YYNGEE. Trimming cost V 1 base and J 3 bases, with 11 bases left between them. CDR3 length equals 15 residues. The CDR3 coding sequence is TGTGCCAGCAGCGTAAGGGGGGTTGACTACAATGAGCAGTTCTTC. It translates to CASSVRGVDYNEQFF.

This clonotype was seen at least ten times. The chain joins TRBV3-1 to TRBJ1-2; tentatively, D is TRBD1 (6 bases). The CDR3 contains 13 residues. Germline assignment: CDR1 LGHDT and CDR2 YNNKEL (reference sequence). With 3 bases removed from V and 7 bases from J, the gap between germline ends came to 12 bases. CDR3 sequence: CASSQLGGPGYTF. The DNA for the CDR3 is TGTGCCAGCAGCCAGCTAGGGGGGCCTGGCTACACCTTC.

The genes are TRBV20-1 and TRBJ2-1; D not resolved. Germline assignment: CDR1 DFQATT and CDR2 SNEGSKA (reference sequence). The CDR3 has 12 amino acids. Trimming removed 3 bases from V and 6 bases from J, with 9 bases in between. The chain's CDR3 is CSARARVNEQFF. For the CDR3, the DNA is TGCAGTGCTAGGGCCCGGGTCAATGAGCAGTTCTTC.

In its sample, this clonotype was seen a few times. The J gene is TRBJ1-5, the V gene TRBV4-3; D is undetermined. Trimming took 0 bases from V and 2 from J, leaving 11 bases between them. The germline V gene encodes CDR1 LGHNA and CDR2 YSLEER. This CDR3 spans 16 amino acids. The CDR3 protein is CASSQDNGMGNQPQHF. The CDR3 bases are TGCGCCAGCAGCCAAGATAACGGGATGGGCAATCAGCCCCAGCATTTT.

This clonotype was seen only a few times. The chain joins TRBV25-1 to TRBJ1-6; 7 nucleotides align to TRBD1. The CDR3 contains 14 residues. J was trimmed by 5 bases and V by 4 bases; bases with no gene match: 2. Per germline, CDR1 MGHDK and CDR2 SYGVNS. The CDR3, as DNA: TGTGCCAGCAGTGCGACAGGGAATAATTCACCCCTCCACTTT. Its protein is CASSATGNNSPLHF.

V gene TRBV9 combines with J gene TRBJ1-1, with TRBD1 matching 10 bases. The junction had 7 bases not matched to a gene; V was cut back by 3 bases and J by 5 bases. Germline CDR1 and CDR2: SGDLS and YYNGEE. The CDR3 is 15 residues long. CDR3 sequence (DNA): TGTGCCAGCAGCGAAAGACAGGGGGCTGGGACTGAAGCTTTCTTT. This codes for CASSERQGAGTEAFF.

This chain uses TRBV29-1 with TRBJ1-1; TRBD1 is a possible D gene (5 bases). The CDR3 runs 11 residues. Trimming took 2 bases from V and 9 from J, leaving 10 bases between them. Germline CDR1 reads SQVTM; CDR2 reads ANQGSEA. The CDR3 is CSVEWQGKAFF. CDR3 DNA sequence: TGCAGCGTTGAATGGCAGGGAAAAGCTTTCTTT.

This clonotype was detected a few times. The chain combines TRBV5-8 with TRBJ2-5; D is ambiguous. Germline loops: CDR1 SGHTS, CDR2 YDEGEE. With 4 bases removed from V and 4 bases from J, the gap between germline ends came to 17 bases. This CDR3 has 15 amino acids. CDR3 region: CASSQTNQARETQYF. The CDR3 DNA is TGTGCCAGCAGCCAAACGAACCAAGCGAGAGAGACCCAGTACTTC.

This clonotype was counted a few times. This chain joins TRBV6-2 or TRBV6-3 and TRBJ2-7; TRBD1 aligns across 9 bases. This CDR3 spans 16 amino acids. J gave up 2 bases and V 4 bases, and 9 bases lay outside the gene matches. Germline V gene lookup returns CDR1 MNHEY and CDR2 SVGEGT. CDR3 sequence: CASSSGQGTFTYEQYF. CDR3 nucleotides: TGTGCCAGCAGTTCCGGACAGGGGACGTTTACCTACGAGCAGTACTTC.

This clonotype was observed a few times. The rearrangement joins TRBV20-1 to TRBJ2-1; 11 positions match TRBD2. CDR1 and CDR2 (germline): DFQATT, SNEGSKA (reference sequence). CDR3 length: 15 residues. V shed 5 bases, J shed 8 bases, and the junction held 11 bases outside the gene matches. The CDR3 nucleotides are TGCAGTGCTCAACTCCTAGCGGGAGGTCTCCATGAGCAGTTCTTC. Its translation: CSAQLLAGGLHEQFF.

This clonotype was detected many times. The J gene is TRBJ1-4, the V gene TRBV4-1; a weak D match, TRBD1 (5 bases). V was clipped by 2 bases and J by 8 bases, with 18 bases between them. This CDR3 spans 16 amino acids. Germline CDR1 reads MGHRA; CDR2 reads YSYEKL. The CDR3 spells CASSQIIGMGGEKLFF. Here the CDR3 DNA reads TGCGCCAGCAGCCAAATTATCGGGATGGGGGGAGAAAAACTGTTTTTT.

This clonotype was observed many times. This CDR3 is CASSLRRNEQFF. The CDR3 DNA is TGTGCCAGCAGCTTGCGTAGAAATGAGCAGTTCTTC. The rearrangement uses TRBV5-6 and TRBJ2-1; D gene unclear. V was pared by 1 base and J by 7 bases, with 6 bases between. The CDR3 runs to 12 residues. The germline gives CDR1 SGHDT, CDR2 YYEEEE.

V gene TRBV12-3 or TRBV12-4 combines with J gene TRBJ2-3; D not resolved. The V gene lost 7 bases and the J gene lost 2 bases, with 10 bases spanning the gap. The CDR3 runs to 13 residues. CDR3 sequence reads: CASTKVHTDTQYF. CDR3 nucleotides: TGTGCCAGCACCAAAGTCCACACAGATACGCAGTATTTT.

The V gene is TRBV4-1, the J gene TRBJ2-1; D remains ambiguous. Trimming removed 4 bases at V and 0 bases at J, with 10 bases between. CDR1 is MGHRA, CDR2 YSYEKL, per germline. The CDR3 is 15 amino acids. Written as DNA, the CDR3 is TGCGCCAGCAGCCGGACCCCCTTCTCCTACAATGAGCAGTTCTTC. It translates to CASSRTPFSYNEQFF.

This chain's CDR3 is CASSFQGTNEKLFF. CDR3 DNA sequence: TGTGCCAGCAGCTTCCAAGGGACTAATGAAAAACTGTTTTTT. V is TRBV7-2 and J is TRBJ1-4; D ambiguous. The length of the CDR3 is 14 residues. V was cut by 3 bases and J by 2 bases, with 7 bases left in between. Germline CDR1 and CDR2: SGHTA and FQGNSA.

V is TRBV4-3 and J is TRBJ2-1; D remains ambiguous. V shed 4 bases and J shed 0 bases, with 16 bases lying between them. This CDR3 is built from 17 residues. Germline CDR1 is LGHNA and CDR2 is YSLEER. The CDR3 region is CASSPLPRSYSYNEQFF. The CDR3 bases are TGCGCCAGCAGCCCCCTCCCCCGGAGCTACTCCTACAATGAGCAGTTCTTC.

In its sample, this clonotype was seen many times. CDR3 DNA sequence: TGTGCCAGCAGTTTAAAGGGGGCTCAGGAGCAGTACTTC. This encodes CASSLKGAQEQYF. The chain carries TRBV12-3 or TRBV12-4 and TRBJ2-7; 7 positions match TRBD1. The trim removed 2 bases at V and 7 bases at J, leaving 5 bases unmatched. This CDR3 region has 13 residues.

This clonotype was seen a few times. V gene TRBV27 combines with J gene TRBJ2-7, with no clear D. The CDR3 runs 15 residues. The germline V gene has CDR1 MNHEY and CDR2 SMNVEV (reference sequence). V was cut by 6 bases and J by 3 bases, with 18 bases left in between. The CDR3 DNA reads TGTGCCAGCAGAGGGTTAATCGGTCCCCGCTACGAGCAGTACTTC. Its protein is CASRGLIGPRYEQYF.